Each of the 10 T cell receptor beta chains below was sequenced from the same sample in a study of cytomegalovirus exposure and HLA in healthy donors. The study ran its PCR with 60 Vbeta and 13 Jbeta primers. Profiled with immunoSEQ multiplex PCR; TCRdb holds only in-frame clones, not every one. The profile shows 100,000 to 150,000 clones, about 61% of them singletons. The sequencing sample was made of PBMCs. The receptors come from a middle-aged woman in good health and CMV-seronegative.

This rearrangement joins TRBV27 to TRBJ1-5, with no clear D. The CDR3 is 14 amino acids. The ends were cut back, 0 bases at V and 7 bases at J, with 10 bases in the middle. In germline, CDR1 is MNHEY, CDR2 SMNVEV (reference sequence). CDR3 sequence (DNA): TGTGCCAGCAGTTTATCAGGAACGGGGCAGCCCCAGCATTTT. It codes for CASSLSGTGQPQHF.

This clone was observed a handful of times. The chain recombines TRBV6-5 with TRBJ2-7, with 11 bases fitting TRBD2. Germline CDR1 and CDR2: MNHEY and SVGAGI. The CDR3 covers 16 residues. Trimming removed 0 bases from V and 0 bases from J; junction bases left unmatched: 1. Written as DNA, the CDR3 is TGTGCCAGCAGTTACTCGACTAGCGGGATCTCCTACGAGCAGTACTTC. The encoded protein is CASSYSTSGISYEQYF.

The rearrangement uses TRBV15 and TRBJ2-5, with 8 bases lining up with TRBD2. The CDR3 length is 14 residues. Germline V gene sequence: CDR1 LNHNV, CDR2 YYDKDF (reference sequence). The trim removed 1 base at V and 6 bases at J, leaving 4 bases unmatched. In nucleotides, the CDR3 is TGTGCCACCAGCAGAGCCGGGACTAGGCAGACCCAGTACTTC. Translated: CATSRAGTRQTQYF.

This clone was picked up one time. V gene TRBV2 combines with J gene TRBJ1-1; TRBD1 matches 9 bases. The CDR3 is made up of 14 amino acids. The ends lost 5 bases at V and 5 bases at J; junction bases unmatched: 6. The germline gives CDR1 SNHLY, CDR2 FYNNEI. CDR3 loop: CASSTMDRGTEAFF. The CDR3 nucleotides are TGTGCCAGCAGTACCATGGACAGGGGTACTGAAGCTTTCTTT.

The CDR3 reads CASSAGNRREQYF. In nucleotides, the CDR3 is TGTGCCAGCAGCGCTGGGAACAGGCGCGAGCAGTACTTC. V gene TRBV7-9 combines with J gene TRBJ2-7; D is perhaps TRBD1 (5 bases). The CDR3 is 13 residues long. V lost 5 bases and J lost 6, with 14 bases in between. Germline lookup yields CDR1 SEHNR and CDR2 FQNEAQ (reference sequence).

CDR3 protein: CASSPPSAREAFF. In DNA form, the CDR3 reads TGTGCCAGCTCACCACCGTCGGCCAGGGAAGCTTTCTTT. The rearrangement joins TRBV18 to TRBJ1-1; D gene ambiguous. This CDR3 contains 13 residues. Trimming removed 0 bases at V and 8 bases at J, with 10 bases between. CDR1 and CDR2 (germline): KGHSH, LQKENI.

This clone was counted a few times. The CDR3 DNA reads TGTGCCAGCAGCCCCGGGACAGGGCTCTACAATGAGCAGTTCTTC. Translation gives CASSPGTGLYNEQFF. V usage is TRBV7-3 and J usage is TRBJ2-1; 9 positions match TRBD1. The length of the CDR3 is 15 residues. V shed 5 bases and J 3 bases; nucleotides not matched to a gene: 5. CDR1 and CDR2 from the germline V gene are SGHTA and FQGTGA.

The rearrangement joins TRBV4-3 to TRBJ1-3; D is ambiguous. The CDR3 length is 16 residues. CDR1 is LGHNA, CDR2 YSLEER, per germline. V was pared by 0 bases and J by 0 bases, with 9 bases between. CDR3 sequence (DNA): TGCGCCAGCAGCCAAGACGGCGGGTTCTCTGGAAACACCATATATTTT. Its protein is CASSQDGGFSGNTIYF.

The sample holds a few counts of this clone. This chain uses TRBV23-1 with TRBJ1-5; 7 nucleotides agree with TRBD1. TRBV23-1 falls under the ORF class, with uncertain function. This CDR3 comprises 16 residues. V gave up 1 base and J gave up 3 bases; unmatched junction bases: 6. The CDR3 here is CASSQLGTASNQPQHF. As DNA, the CDR3 is TGCGCCAGCAGTCAATTAGGGACAGCGTCCAATCAGCCCCAGCATTTT.

The rearrangement joins TRBV6-5 to TRBJ1-6, with 7 bases identical to TRBD1. This CDR3 is 16 amino acids long. The V segment lost 2 bases and the J segment 10 bases; nucleotides outside the gene matches: 11. Germline CDR1 is MNHEY and CDR2 is SVGAGI. The CDR3 nucleotides read TGTGCCAGCAGTTACACGCGGGACAGTTACTCCTCACCCCTCCACTTT. It encodes CASSYTRDSYSSPLHF.